This TCR beta chain is from a study of blood T cell repertoires in COVID-19. Study at large: Italy, Spain and the United States were the sources of the convalescent and acute COVID-19 samples. Sources were T cells, B-cell-depleted T cells, or PBMCs; the material itself was cDNA or gDNA.

V was pared by 2 bases and J by 4 bases, with 12 bases of the junction left unmatched. The CDR3 sequence is 18 residues long. Germline V gene lookup returns CDR1 ENHRY and CDR2 SYGVKD. Participant age was roughly 18 to 95 years, and participants resided in 20 to 30 US areas. Under the authors' procedure: Reference gene primers were amplified, and this amplification served to estimate nucleated cell counts. Repertoires were generated with immunoSEQ multiplex PCR, while TCRdb's copy carries only in-frame clones and drops some. V and J calls plus clone size are reproduced from that table; the DNA served to infer D and trimming. Seen here are about 400,000 clones, 85% to 90% observed once, and the top ten hold over 0.9%.

The chain recombines TRBV10-3 with TRBJ2-2, with TRBD1 matching over 8 bases. The sample consisted of PBMCs or T cells enriched from blood (not recorded which). This clonotype was sampled from a woman under 40 with acute COVID-19. Here the CDR3 reads CAISEEGQALIGTGELFF. In DNA form, the CDR3 reads TGTGCCATCAGTGAGGAGGGACAGGCCCTTATAGGCACCGGGGAGCTGTTTTTT.